These T cell receptor beta chains were read from a single sample in a study of technical replicates of blood from several donors. Produced via immunoSEQ multiplex PCR; TCRdb's table is partial and in-frame only. This sample has over 10,000 clones, with around 92% found just once. Sequencing input: PBMCs. These TCRs come from a human donor in good health. Each CDR3 is given with its conserved first and last residue. The D gene is left open where the match is weak. Not every row has a clone size; where given, it reads once, few, many or a size class.

>14|TRBJ1-4|-|-|TRBV6-5
CATSYRGQDEKLFF
TGTGCCACTAGCTATCGTGGGCAAGATGAAAAACTGTTTTTT
>14|TRBJ2-7|TRBD1|-|TRBV5-1
CASSTRDRIYEQYF
TGCGCCAGCAGCACCCGGGACAGGATTTACGAGCAGTACTTC
>15|TRBJ1-3|-|once|TRBV27
CASSWAGGPGNTIYF
TGTGCCAGCAGTTGGGCCGGGGGACCTGGAAACACCATATATTTT
>14|TRBJ2-7|TRBD1|-|TRBV15
CATSRDNRGNEQYF
TGTGCCACCAGCAGAGATAACAGGGGAAACGAGCAGTACTTC
>14|TRBJ2-3|TRBD1|-|TRBV6-4
CASTPGQDTDTQYF
TGTGCCAGCACACCGGGACAGGACACAGATACGCAGTATTTT
>16|TRBJ2-1|TRBD2|-|TRBV7-2
CASSLSGLAAYNEQFF
TGTGCCAGCAGCTTATCGGGACTAGCGGCCTACAATGAGCAGTTCTTC
>15|TRBJ2-3|-|-|TRBV11-2
CASSPLQRGTDTQYF
TGTGCCAGCAGCCCCCTCCAGCGGGGCACAGATACGCAGTATTTT
>17|TRBJ2-2|-|-|TRBV18
CASSPAERGTNTGELFF
TGTGCCAGCTCACCGGCGGAGCGTGGTACGAACACCGGGGAGCTGTTTTTT
>14|TRBJ2-5|TRBD1|-|TRBV4-2
CASSQRGQGETQYF
TGTGCCAGCAGCCAAAGGGGACAGGGGGAGACCCAGTACTTC
>17|TRBJ2-6|TRBD2|-|TRBV7-3
CASSQTSGNPGANVLTF
TGTGCCAGCAGCCAGACTAGCGGGAATCCCGGGGCCAACGTCCTGACTTTC
>15|TRBJ1-1|TRBD1|-|TRBV27
CASSSGTGPNTEAFF
TGTGCCAGCAGCTCCGGGACAGGACCGAACACTGAAGCTTTCTTT
>16|TRBJ1-4|-|-|TRBV10-3
CAISEGSGVTNEKLFF
TGTGCCATCAGTGAGGGTTCAGGGGTGACTAATGAAAAACTGTTTTTT
>15|TRBJ2-3|TRBD2|-|TRBV2
CASTVGLAGTDTQYF
TGTGCCAGCACCGTGGGACTAGCGGGCACAGATACGCAGTATTTT
>15|TRBJ2-3|TRBD1|-|TRBV5-1
CATKQGTGWTDTQYF
TGCGCCACCAAGCAGGGGACAGGGTGGACAGATACGCAGTATTTT
>15|TRBJ2-7|TRBD2|-|TRBV28
CASSSLAEAPWEQYF
TGTGCCAGTTCCTCACTAGCGGAGGCCCCCTGGGAGCAGTACTTC
>12|TRBJ1-4|TRBD1|-|TRBV2
CASRQGFEKLFF
TGTGCCAGCCGACAGGGGTTTGAAAAACTGTTTTTT
>16|TRBJ1-4|TRBD1|-|TRBV4-2
CASSQAYRGVWEKLFF
TGTGCCAGCAGCCAAGCCTACAGGGGGGTGTGGGAAAAACTGTTTTTT
>15|TRBJ2-2|-|-|TRBV18
CASSPDSGNTGELFF
TGTGCCAGCTCACCAGACTCCGGGAACACCGGGGAGCTGTTTTTT
>13|TRBJ1-2|-|-|TRBV27
CASSLQGNYGYTF
TGTGCCAGCAGTTTACAGGGAAACTATGGCTACACCTTC
>14|TRBJ1-1|-|-|TRBV18
CASSPPATNTEAFF
TGTGCCAGCTCACCACCGGCCACGAACACTGAAGCTTTCTTT
>20|TRBJ2-7|TRBD2|-|TRBV2
CASSEPEGLAGGPISYEQYF
TGTGCCAGCAGTGAACCGGAAGGACTAGCGGGAGGGCCTATCTCCTACGAGCAGTACTTC
>16|TRBJ1-2|-|-|TRBV6-1
CASSEHPLGENYGYTF
TGTGCCAGCAGTGAACACCCCCTTGGTGAGAACTATGGCTACACCTTC